A selection of T cell receptor beta chains follows, all from one sample in a study of blood T cell repertoires in COVID-19. Some clones are missing from TCRdb's copy, which holds only in-frame ones; the method was immunoSEQ multiplex PCR. The repertoire has 150,000 to 200,000 clones, 70% to 90% of them found once; the top ten carry around 3.3%. Sequencing input: peripheral blood. Receptors were obtained from a man between 60 and 70 years old with acute or convalescent COVID-19. The CDR3 runs from the conserved cysteine through the conserved F or W. Each record gives: D gene, J gene, clone size, V gene, CDR3 DNA, CDR3 protein. A D gene is named only where the DNA matches it firmly. Some rows have no size entry. The others give once, few or many, or a class for an expanded clone.

D gene: -; J gene: TRBJ1-5; clone size: -; V gene: TRBV18; CDR3 DNA: TGTGCCAGCTCACCAGGGGCTAGTAGCAATCAGCCCCAGCATTTT; CDR3 protein: CASSPGASSNQPQHF
D gene: -; J gene: TRBJ1-1; clone size: -; V gene: TRBV5-4; CDR3 DNA: TGTGCCAGCAGCTTGGGACAACCGAACACTGAAGCTTTCTTT; CDR3 protein: CASSLGQPNTEAFF
D gene: TRBD1; J gene: TRBJ2-5; clone size: -; V gene: TRBV5-6; CDR3 DNA: TGTGCCAGCAGGCTGACAGGGGGCCAAGAGACCCAGTACTTC; CDR3 protein: CASRLTGGQETQYF
D gene: TRBD2; J gene: TRBJ2-2; clone size: -; V gene: TRBV3-1/TRBV3-2; CDR3 DNA: TGTGCCAGCAGCCAAGCACTTAGCGGGAGGGCGTCATCTCCCGGGGAGCTGTTTTTT; CDR3 protein: CASSQALSGRASSPGELFF
D gene: TRBD1; J gene: TRBJ1-3; clone size: -; V gene: TRBV6-5; CDR3 DNA: TGTGCCGCCCGGGACAGGGGGCCAGGAAACACCATATATTTT; CDR3 protein: CAARDRGPGNTIYF
D gene: TRBD1; J gene: TRBJ2-4; clone size: -; V gene: TRBV28; CDR3 DNA: TGTGCCAGCAGTCTGACAGGGGCGGCCAAAAACATTCAGTACTTC; CDR3 protein: CASSLTGAAKNIQYF
D gene: -; J gene: TRBJ2-1; clone size: -; V gene: TRBV28; CDR3 DNA: TGTGCCAGCAGTTTTTCGGTCAATGAGCAGTTCTTC; CDR3 protein: CASSFSVNEQFF
D gene: -; J gene: TRBJ1-5; clone size: -; V gene: TRBV2; CDR3 DNA: TGTGCCAGCAGTGAAGTGGGAGGACGGACCAATCAGCCCCAGCATTTT; CDR3 protein: CASSEVGGRTNQPQHF
D gene: -; J gene: TRBJ1-2; clone size: -; V gene: TRBV7-2; CDR3 DNA: TGTGCCAGCAGCCCCGTGGGGTGGGGCAAGTATGGCTACACCTTC; CDR3 protein: CASSPVGWGKYGYTF
D gene: TRBD1; J gene: TRBJ1-2; clone size: -; V gene: TRBV6-5; CDR3 DNA: TGTGCCAGCAGTTACGGACAGGGGGCTGGCTACACCTTC; CDR3 protein: CASSYGQGAGYTF
D gene: TRBD2; J gene: TRBJ2-3; clone size: few; V gene: TRBV28; CDR3 DNA: TGTGCCAGCACCCTTGGGGGAGGGTTAGATACGCAGTATTTT; CDR3 protein: CASTLGGGLDTQYF
D gene: TRBD1; J gene: TRBJ2-2; clone size: -; V gene: TRBV15; CDR3 DNA: TGTGCCACCAGCAGAGATACAGGGGCCACCGGGGAGCTGTTTTTT; CDR3 protein: CATSRDTGATGELFF
D gene: TRBD1; J gene: TRBJ1-2; clone size: -; V gene: TRBV28; CDR3 DNA: TGTGCCAGCGACAGGGGTAACGGCTACACCTTC; CDR3 protein: CASDRGNGYTF
D gene: TRBD2; J gene: TRBJ2-1; clone size: -; V gene: TRBV2; CDR3 DNA: TGTGCCAGCAGTCGACTAGCGGGAGCCAATGAGCAGTTCTTC; CDR3 protein: CASSRLAGANEQFF
D gene: TRBD2; J gene: TRBJ2-1; clone size: -; V gene: TRBV10-3; CDR3 DNA: TGTGCCATCAGTGCGTCTAGCGGGAGTACCTCTGATGAGCAGTTCTTC; CDR3 protein: CAISASSGSTSDEQFF
D gene: -; J gene: TRBJ2-7; clone size: -; V gene: TRBV5-1; CDR3 DNA: TGCGCCAGCAGCTTGGGTATGGGAACGGGAGTAGGCGAGCAGTACTTC; CDR3 protein: CASSLGMGTGVGEQYF
D gene: -; J gene: TRBJ1-2; clone size: -; V gene: TRBV5-1; CDR3 DNA: TGCGCCAGCAGCCAGGACGGGGGCTATGGCTACACCTTC; CDR3 protein: CASSQDGGYGYTF
D gene: TRBD1; J gene: TRBJ2-1; clone size: -; V gene: TRBV7-8; CDR3 DNA: TGTGCCAGCAGAGCAGGGGGCTTGAGCTCCTACAATGAGCAGTTCTTC; CDR3 protein: CASRAGGLSSYNEQFF
D gene: -; J gene: TRBJ2-2; clone size: -; V gene: TRBV14; CDR3 DNA: TGTGCCAGCAGCCAAGATGAGGGGAACACCGGGGAGCTGTTTTTT; CDR3 protein: CASSQDEGNTGELFF
D gene: TRBD2; J gene: TRBJ2-2; clone size: -; V gene: TRBV6-5; CDR3 DNA: TGTGCCAGCACCGTAGCGGGAGGGGCTCCCGGGGAGCTGTTTTTT; CDR3 protein: CASTVAGGAPGELFF
D gene: -; J gene: TRBJ1-6; clone size: -; V gene: TRBV14; CDR3 DNA: TGTGCCAGCAGCCAAGATCTAACTCGCTCCTATAATTCACCCCTCCACTTT; CDR3 protein: CASSQDLTRSYNSPLHF
D gene: -; J gene: TRBJ1-1; clone size: -; V gene: TRBV5-1; CDR3 DNA: TGCGCCAGCAGCTCGCAACAGGGAGGGGAGGTAGCTTTCTTT; CDR3 protein: CASSSQQGGEVAFF
D gene: TRBD1; J gene: TRBJ2-5; clone size: -; V gene: TRBV4-1; CDR3 DNA: TGCGCCAGCAGCATTCGACAGGGGGCCTTCGAGGAGACCCAGTACTTC; CDR3 protein: CASSIRQGAFEETQYF
D gene: -; J gene: TRBJ1-2; clone size: -; V gene: TRBV11-2; CDR3 DNA: TGTGCCAGCAGGCCCCCGGGTGCCTCTGGCTACACCTTC; CDR3 protein: CASRPPGASGYTF
D gene: TRBD1; J gene: TRBJ2-6; clone size: -; V gene: TRBV6-2/TRBV6-3; CDR3 DNA: TGTGCCAGCAGTAATCAGGGGGCCGGGGCCAACGTCCTGACTTTC; CDR3 protein: CASSNQGAGANVLTF
D gene: -; J gene: TRBJ1-2; clone size: -; V gene: TRBV28; CDR3 DNA: TGTGCCAGCAGAGAAACAGGGTGGAACGATGGCTACACCTTC; CDR3 protein: CASRETGWNDGYTF
D gene: TRBD1; J gene: TRBJ2-5; clone size: -; V gene: TRBV15; CDR3 DNA: TGTGCCACCAGCAGAGGACAGGGCCGGGAGACCCAGTACTTC; CDR3 protein: CATSRGQGRETQYF
D gene: -; J gene: TRBJ2-1; clone size: once; V gene: TRBV7-2; CDR3 DNA: TGTGCCAGCAGCTTAGGACAGATTGGTGAGCAGTTCTTC; CDR3 protein: CASSLGQIGEQFF
D gene: -; J gene: TRBJ2-2; clone size: -; V gene: TRBV6-5; CDR3 DNA: TGTGCCACCTCGAGGGACAAAGGTTTGGCCGGGGAGCTGTTTTTT; CDR3 protein: CATSRDKGLAGELFF
D gene: -; J gene: TRBJ2-3; clone size: -; V gene: TRBV7-2; CDR3 DNA: TGTGCCAGCAGCTTAGGACGGAGATACGCAGATACGCAGTATTTT; CDR3 protein: CASSLGRRYADTQYF
D gene: -; J gene: TRBJ2-1; clone size: -; V gene: TRBV24-1; CDR3 DNA: TGTGCCACCAGTGATTTGAAGGGCGGACACTACAATGAGCAGTTCTTC; CDR3 protein: CATSDLKGGHYNEQFF
D gene: TRBD2; J gene: TRBJ2-1; clone size: few; V gene: TRBV6-5; CDR3 DNA: TGTGCCAGCAGTTACTCTAGCGGGAGGAATGAGCAGTTCTTC; CDR3 protein: CASSYSSGRNEQFF
D gene: -; J gene: TRBJ1-2; clone size: -; V gene: TRBV19; CDR3 DNA: TGTGCCAGTAGTACAGGGGTAGAAGGCTACACCTTC; CDR3 protein: CASSTGVEGYTF